One TCR beta chain is described in this entry. The sample originates from a study of blood T cell repertoires in COVID-19. Study-level background: Sources were T cells, B-cell-depleted T cells, or PBMCs; the material itself was cDNA or gDNA.

Participants spanned ages roughly 18 to 95 years and resided in 20 to 30 US areas. Germline V gene lookup returns CDR1 MNHEY and CDR2 SVGEGT. The CDR3 consists of 15 residues. V shed 2 bases and J shed 7 bases, with 15 bases lying between them. In the authors' methods: Reference gene primer amplification yielded estimated nucleated cell counts. Produced via immunoSEQ multiplex PCR; TCRdb's table is partial and in-frame only. V and J calls and clone size are copied from that table; D and trimming were computed from the DNA. The sample carries some 240,000 clones, about 88% recorded once. The sequence came from a woman aged 45-59 years who had been exposed to COVID-19. This chain joins TRBV6-2 or TRBV6-3 and TRBJ1-5; D call uncertain. Sequences were obtained from PBMCs or T cells enriched from blood (not recorded which). CDR3: CASSYGLGIIQPQHF. DNA for the CDR3: TGTGCCAGCAGTTACGGTCTTGGCATTATACAGCCCCAGCATTTT.